A single sample gave rise to the 7 T cell receptor beta chains below, sequenced in a study of early T cells in non-severe SARS-CoV-2 infection. TCRdb itself ran the 5' RACE reads through MiXCR, one entry per CDR3 protein. The profile shows 88,000 or so distinct CDR3 sequences, around 14% of them singletons. Specimen: whole blood. These receptors were obtained from an adult who was a healthcare worker with PCR-confirmed SARS-CoV-2 infection or an uninfected control (not recorded which).

This clonotype was seen only a few times. This chain links TRBV28 with TRBJ2-3; 11 bases line up with TRBD2. Germline V CDR1 and CDR2: MDHEN, SYDVKM. The CDR3 sequence is 17 residues long. Trimming cost V 1 base and J 3 bases; bases outside gene matches: 6. The chain's CDR3 is CASSLSLAGGRTDTQYF. In nucleotides, the CDR3 is TGTGCCAGCAGTTTATCCCTAGCGGGAGGTCGGACAGATACGCAGTATTTT.

This clonotype has a handful of counts. The CDR3 loop is CASSPPEADEQYF. The CDR3 DNA reads as TGTGCCAGCAGCCCCCCGGAAGCGGACGAGCAGTACTTC. This sequence joins TRBV7-9 and TRBJ2-7; maybe TRBD2 (5 bases). CDR3 length: 13 residues. Per the germline V gene, CDR1 is SEHNR and CDR2 is FQNEAQ (reference sequence). V shed 5 bases and J shed 5 bases, with 13 bases lying between them.

This chain uses TRBV28 with TRBJ2-1; D is undetermined. Between the trimmed V and J ends, which lost 2 bases and 7 bases, there was a span of 9 bases. Germline assignment: CDR1 MDHEN and CDR2 SYDVKM. The length of the CDR3 is 13 residues. CDR3 loop: CASSLGLPNEQFF. The CDR3 DNA sequence: TGTGCCAGCAGTTTAGGCCTTCCTAATGAGCAGTTCTTC.

V is TRBV24-1 and J is TRBJ2-2; D not resolved. V lost 4 bases and J lost 5, with 7 bases in between. Germline CDR1 and CDR2: KGHDR and SFDVKD. The CDR3 extends over 13 amino acids. CDR3 amino acids: CATSERWTGELFF. CDR3 sequence (DNA): TGTGCCACCAGTGAGCGGTGGACCGGGGAGCTGTTTTTT.

This clonotype was seen at least ten times. The chain carries TRBV27 and TRBJ2-7; the match to TRBD2 covers 8 bases. Germline values: CDR1 MNHEY, CDR2 SMNVEV (reference sequence). The CDR3 totals 15 residues. The J segment lost 2 bases and the V segment lost 6 bases, leaving 9 bases of the junction unmatched. CDR3 region: CASSPIIAGTYEQYF. In DNA form, the CDR3 reads TGTGCCAGCAGCCCAATAATAGCGGGAACCTACGAGCAGTACTTC.

The chain employs TRBV20-1 and TRBJ2-4; unclear D gene. V was cut by 5 bases and J by 5 bases, with 22 bases left in between. CDR1 is DFQATT and CDR2 is SNEGSKA in the germline V gene (reference sequence). CDR3 length: 16 amino acids. The CDR3 sequence: CSAERSTDIAQNIQYF. CDR3 nucleotides: TGCAGTGCTGAGCGTTCGACTGATATCGCACAAAACATTCAGTACTTC.

This clonotype was seen a few times. V gene TRBV13 combines with J gene TRBJ2-7; 8 nucleotides match TRBD2. V trimming: 2 bases; J trimming: 1 base; junction bases outside the gene matches: 1. This CDR3 comprises 14 residues. Germline assignment: CDR1 PRHDT and CDR2 FYEKMQ (reference sequence). The CDR3 DNA reads as TGTGCCAGCAGCTTACCGGGGGGGTCCTACGAGCAGTACTTC. Translating gives CASSLPGGSYEQYF.